The rows below give T cell receptor beta chains drawn from one sample of a study of cytomegalovirus exposure and HLA in healthy donors. Only in-frame clones appear in the TCRdb table, and some are missing; sequencing was by immunoSEQ multiplex PCR. Of roughly 250,000 clones listed, roughly 89% are singletons. Sample: PBMCs. Every receptor here comes from a man aged 18 to 30 in good health and CMV-seronegative. CDR3s include the opening cysteine and the closing phenylalanine or tryptophan.

J gene: TRBJ1-5; V gene: TRBV28; CDR3 protein: CASSLGIGTGDSNQPQHF
J gene: TRBJ2-1; V gene: TRBV12-5; CDR3 protein: CASGFGNEQFF
J gene: TRBJ2-7; V gene: TRBV13; CDR3 protein: CASSISLAGAPYEQYF
J gene: TRBJ1-5; V gene: TRBV2; CDR3 protein: CASNRDRGSNQPQHF
J gene: TRBJ1-1; V gene: TRBV4-1; CDR3 protein: CASSFANLGGGGREAFF
J gene: TRBJ2-1; V gene: TRBV7-2; CDR3 protein: CASSWSPGPYNEQFF
J gene: TRBJ2-1; V gene: TRBV4-2; CDR3 protein: CASSQALAGSYNEQFF
J gene: TRBJ2-7; V gene: TRBV6-6; CDR3 protein: CASRQGAYEQYF
J gene: TRBJ2-1; V gene: TRBV7-2; CDR3 protein: CASSLRPGGGNEQFF
J gene: TRBJ1-4; V gene: TRBV4-1; CDR3 protein: CASSQEGGQGGNEKLFF
J gene: TRBJ2-1; V gene: TRBV5-4; CDR3 protein: CASSFPGVVWQFF
J gene: TRBJ1-5; V gene: TRBV4-3; CDR3 protein: CASSQEWADVQPQHF
J gene: TRBJ2-3; V gene: TRBV20-1; CDR3 protein: CSAIDRGTQYF
J gene: TRBJ1-1; V gene: TRBV7-9; CDR3 protein: CASSQGTNTEAFF
J gene: TRBJ2-7; V gene: TRBV6-5; CDR3 protein: CASSRPGTGRHEQYF
J gene: TRBJ2-3; V gene: TRBV4-3; CDR3 protein: CASSQGVSGRAADTQYF
J gene: TRBJ2-7; V gene: TRBV5-5; CDR3 protein: CASSLGDRQNEQYF
J gene: TRBJ2-7; V gene: TRBV9; CDR3 protein: CASSVDLAFVYEQYF
J gene: TRBJ1-3; V gene: TRBV28; CDR3 protein: CASNRPGGGNTIYF
J gene: TRBJ1-3; V gene: TRBV30; CDR3 protein: CAWSVGGSGNTIYF
J gene: TRBJ2-2; V gene: TRBV27; CDR3 protein: CASSLGAGTGGPGELFF
J gene: TRBJ2-5; V gene: TRBV2; CDR3 protein: CASSEDAGDGETQYF
J gene: TRBJ2-7; V gene: TRBV7-2; CDR3 protein: CASSLLLDKSYEQYF
J gene: TRBJ2-7; V gene: TRBV4-3; CDR3 protein: CASSQVQGYEQYF
J gene: TRBJ2-7; V gene: TRBV29-1; CDR3 protein: CSVGQVSSYEQYF
J gene: TRBJ2-7; V gene: TRBV19; CDR3 protein: CASSIAGINEQYF
J gene: TRBJ2-5; V gene: TRBV30; CDR3 protein: CAWSRDSQETQYF
J gene: TRBJ2-1; V gene: TRBV5-4; CDR3 protein: CASSLALSAGGSSYNEQFF
J gene: TRBJ1-2; V gene: TRBV5-5; CDR3 protein: CASSIRGWGYTF
J gene: TRBJ2-5; V gene: TRBV10-3; CDR3 protein: CAISGEGSGTQYF
J gene: TRBJ2-5; V gene: TRBV4-1; CDR3 protein: CASSPRTSGIGETQYF
J gene: TRBJ2-1; V gene: TRBV10-3; CDR3 protein: CAISEPTQLVSNEQFF
J gene: TRBJ1-3; V gene: TRBV27; CDR3 protein: CASSLSAGSGNTIYF
J gene: TRBJ1-1; V gene: TRBV5-1; CDR3 protein: CASSSRTGGSTEAFF
J gene: TRBJ2-7; V gene: TRBV27; CDR3 protein: CASSSLRTKHYEQYF
J gene: TRBJ2-7; V gene: TRBV10-3; CDR3 protein: CAISESTQTYEQYF
J gene: TRBJ1-4; V gene: TRBV5-6; CDR3 protein: CASSFRTGRDEKLFF
J gene: TRBJ1-1; V gene: TRBV5-1; CDR3 protein: CASSSQGGTEAFF
J gene: TRBJ2-7; V gene: TRBV28; CDR3 protein: CASSLGLDSYEQYF
J gene: TRBJ1-5; V gene: TRBV19; CDR3 protein: CASGTPGQATFGNQPQHF
J gene: TRBJ2-7; V gene: TRBV6-6; CDR3 protein: CASSRDTGTGNEQYF
J gene: TRBJ2-7; V gene: TRBV11-2; CDR3 protein: CASSFRDRGYEQYF
J gene: TRBJ2-3; V gene: TRBV2; CDR3 protein: CASAQGSRAYTDTQYF
J gene: TRBJ2-5; V gene: TRBV15; CDR3 protein: CATSRDFQETQYF
J gene: TRBJ2-1; V gene: TRBV6-1; CDR3 protein: CASSVLRTGHNEQFF
J gene: TRBJ2-7; V gene: TRBV11-2; CDR3 protein: CASTPGGRSYEQYF
J gene: TRBJ1-2; V gene: TRBV5-6; CDR3 protein: CASSLWPAGGYTF
J gene: TRBJ2-1; V gene: TRBV7-2; CDR3 protein: CASSLASLSSYNEQFF
J gene: TRBJ1-2; V gene: TRBV6-5; CDR3 protein: CASSYQGNYGYTF
J gene: TRBJ2-7; V gene: TRBV28; CDR3 protein: CASSSGRAPYEQYF
J gene: TRBJ2-1; V gene: TRBV4-3; CDR3 protein: CASRKRVAGGNEQFF
J gene: TRBJ2-3; V gene: TRBV30; CDR3 protein: CAWSGGGTDTQYF